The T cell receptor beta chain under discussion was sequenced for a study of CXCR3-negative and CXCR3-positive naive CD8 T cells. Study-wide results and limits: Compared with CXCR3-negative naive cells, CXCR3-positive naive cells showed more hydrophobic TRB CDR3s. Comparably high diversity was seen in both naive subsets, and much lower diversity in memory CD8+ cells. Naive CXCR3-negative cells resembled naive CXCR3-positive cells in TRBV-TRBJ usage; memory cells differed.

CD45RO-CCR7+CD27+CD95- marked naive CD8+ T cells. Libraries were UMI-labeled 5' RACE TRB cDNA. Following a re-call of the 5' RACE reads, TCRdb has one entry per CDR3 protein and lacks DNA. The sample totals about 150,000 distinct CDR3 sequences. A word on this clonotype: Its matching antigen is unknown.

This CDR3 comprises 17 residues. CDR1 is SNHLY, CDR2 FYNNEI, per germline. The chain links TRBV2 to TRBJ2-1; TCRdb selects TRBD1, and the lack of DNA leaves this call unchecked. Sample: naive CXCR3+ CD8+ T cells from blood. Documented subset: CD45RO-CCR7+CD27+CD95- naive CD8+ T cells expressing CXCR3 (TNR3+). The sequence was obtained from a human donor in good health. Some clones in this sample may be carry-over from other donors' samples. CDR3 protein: CASFRARTGGLYNEQFF.